Reported below is one T cell receptor beta chain. The data belong to a study of long-term antiretroviral therapy in people with HIV. The CDR3 is 16 residues long. The V end was cut by 0 bases, the J end by 7 bases, with 16 bases between. The immunoSEQ assay was v3.0, run at survey level. Generated by immunoSEQ multiplex PCR, the TCRdb table keeps only in-frame clones and is missing some. Altogether tens of thousands of clones are present, about 88% being singletons, with the ten largest covering more than 1%. The gene calls are TRBV5-3 and TRBJ1-4, with D uncertain. Being an ORF, TRBV5-3 has a function that is uncertain. The origin of this receptor is a man aged 50 or older with HIV. Material: unsorted PBMCs, obtained 2 years after starting antiretroviral therapy. The CDR3 loop reads CARSLVMEEFGEKLFF. The CDR3 bases are TGTGCCAGAAGCTTGGTGATGGAGGAGTTCGGTGAAAAACTGTTTTTT.